This TCR beta chain was sequenced in a study of patients and donors after allogeneic stem cell transplantation. TCRdb reprocessed the RT-PCR reads with MiXCR, giving one entry per CDR3 protein. Of about a million distinct CDR3 sequences in the sample, 15% to 20% were seen once. The CDR3 is 15 residues long. Germline V gene data show CDR1 as LGHNA and CDR2 as YNFKEQ. V was shortened by 2 bases and J by 4 bases, with 11 bases between the two germline ends. Sequencing was done on a sample of blood, either unsorted or a sorted T cell fraction (not recorded which). The chain recombines TRBV4-2 with TRBJ2-2; D remains ambiguous. This receptor was obtained from a human donor who was either an allogeneic HSCT recipient or a stem cell or donor lymphocyte infusion donor (not recorded which). It is not recorded whose cells these are; they may come from a transplant donor. The CDR3 spells CASSQSVRVTGELFF. CDR3 coding DNA: TGTGCCAGCAGCCAATCGGTCCGGGTCACCGGGGAGCTGTTTTTT.